Each of the 25 T cell receptor beta chains below was sequenced from the same sample in a study of blood T cell repertoires in COVID-19. The method was immunoSEQ multiplex PCR; TCRdb's version includes in-frame clones alone and lacks a portion of them. Of around 300,000 clones listed, approximately 88% are singletons. The material sequenced was PBMCs or T cells enriched from blood (not recorded which). The receptor set was obtained from a woman between 40 and 55 years old who had recovered from COVID-19.

The chain employs TRBV5-1 and TRBJ1-3; D gene unclear. The CDR3 is 17 amino acids. V lost 4 bases, J lost 1 base, and 18 bases lay in between. Germline CDR1 and CDR2: SGHRS and YFSETQ. CDR3 bases: TGCGCCAGCAGCCTAGACGCTGGACTACAATCTGGAAACACCATATATTTT. Encoded protein: CASSLDAGLQSGNTIYF.

The genes are TRBV5-5 and TRBJ1-1, with D hard to call. The length of the CDR3 is 15 residues. V was cut by 0 bases and J by 4 bases, with 13 bases left in between. Germline CDR1 and CDR2: SGHKS and YYEKEE (reference sequence). As DNA, the CDR3 is TGTGCCAGCAGCTTGGATAACCCCATCGGCACTGAAGCTTTCTTT. Protein sequence: CASSLDNPIGTEAFF.

The V call is TRBV7-2, the J call TRBJ2-1; 13 bases agree with TRBD2. V lost 5 bases to trimming and J lost 10 bases; unmatched junction nucleotides: 5. The CDR3 consists of 14 residues. Germline CDR1 reads SGHTA; CDR2 reads FQGNSA. The CDR3 DNA reads as TGTGCCAGCAGCCGGGGACTAGCGGGAAACGAGCAGTTCTTC. As protein: CASSRGLAGNEQFF. Full variable domain (outside the CDR3, taken from reference TRBV7-2 and TRBJ2-1): GAGVSQSPSNKVTEKGKDVELRCDPISGHTALYWYRQSLGQGLEFLIYFQGNSAPDKSGLPSDRFSAERTGGSVSTLTIQRTQQEDSAVYLCASSRGLAGNEQFFGPGTRLTVL.

This chain joins TRBV24-1 and TRBJ1-2; 7 nucleotides match TRBD1. This CDR3 is 12 amino acids long. Germline lookup yields CDR1 KGHDR and CDR2 SFDVKD. V lost 5 bases and J lost 5; bases outside the gene matches: 1. The CDR3 region has the DNA TGTGCCACCAGTGGGGACAGATATGGCTACACCTTC. Translated: CATSGDRYGYTF.

This chain links TRBV2 with TRBJ2-1; no clear D gene. Trimming cost V 7 bases and J 8 bases, with 18 bases left between them. The CDR3 runs to 14 residues. The germline gives CDR1 SNHLY, CDR2 FYNNEI. CDR3 nucleotides: TGTGCCAGCACCATATCACCTAGGATCGATGAGCAGTTCTTC. This encodes CASTISPRIDEQFF.

This clone appeared a single time. The chain uses TRBV11-2 and TRBJ2-4, with 9 bases that match TRBD1. The CDR3 is made up of 18 amino acids. From germline, CDR1 is SGHAT and CDR2 FQNNGV. Trimming removed 2 bases from V and 8 bases from J; junction bases left unmatched: 16. This CDR3 is CASSLLSVRQGDFHIQYF. Here the CDR3 DNA reads TGTGCCAGCAGCTTACTGTCCGTACGACAGGGGGATTTTCACATTCAGTACTTC.

This clone was seen more than once but under ten times. V is TRBV5-4 and J is TRBJ2-2, with 8 bases fitting TRBD1. Per germline, CDR1 SGHNT and CDR2 YYREEE (reference sequence). The CDR3 runs 15 residues. V lost 4 bases to trimming and J lost 3 bases; unmatched junction nucleotides: 5. CDR3 coding DNA: TGTGCCAGCAGCCCGACAGGGGACGACACCGGGGAGCTGTTTTTT. Translating gives CASSPTGDDTGELFF. Complete variable domain (other parts from reference TRBV5-4 and TRBJ2-2): ETGVTQSPTHLIKTRGQQVTLRCSSQSGHNTVSWYQQALGQGPQFIFQYYREEENGRGNFPPRFSGLQFPNYSSELNVNALELDDSALYLCASSPTGDDTGELFFGEGSRLTVL.

The rearrangement uses TRBV7-2 and TRBJ2-1; D remains unclear. Trimming removed 3 bases at V and 5 bases at J, with 14 bases between. CDR3 size: 15 residues. Germline CDR1 is SGHTA and CDR2 is FQGNSA. The CDR3 sequence: CASSFRPPRNNEQFF. CDR3 nucleotides: TGTGCCAGCAGCTTTCGGCCTCCGCGGAACAATGAGCAGTTCTTC.

The rearrangement uses TRBV19 and TRBJ1-2; D remains ambiguous. The germline gives CDR1 LNHDA, CDR2 SQIVND (reference sequence). The CDR3 loop spans 17 amino acids. Trimming took 3 bases from V and 6 from J, leaving 23 bases between them. CDR3 loop: CASSISSAGPVGDGYTF. The DNA of the CDR3 is TGTGCCAGTAGTATCTCTTCGGCTGGCCCCGTTGGAGATGGCTACACCTTC.

This clone occurred a few times. The chain uses TRBV14 and TRBJ2-3; unclear D gene. The germline V gene has CDR1 SGHDN and CDR2 FVKESK. CDR3 size: 17 residues. Trimming left V 1 base short and J 4 bases short, with 18 bases between. The CDR3 loop reads CASSQVGDLRSADTQYF. The CDR3 DNA reads TGTGCCAGCAGCCAAGTTGGAGACCTAAGAAGCGCAGATACGCAGTATTTT.

This clone was detected a few times. This rearrangement joins TRBV3-1 (or the pseudogene TRBV3-2) to TRBJ2-3; 12 bases match TRBD2. Germline V gives CDR1 LGHDT, CDR2 YNNKEL (reference sequence). J gave up 3 bases and V 8 bases, and 9 bases lay outside the gene matches. CDR3 length equals 16 residues. The chain's CDR3 is CASRKTSGRVTDTQYF. DNA of the CDR3: TGTGCCAGCCGGAAGACTAGCGGGAGAGTGACAGATACGCAGTATTTT.

V and J are TRBV19 and TRBJ1-1; TRBD1 might be the D (5 bases). V lost 1 base and J 8 bases, leaving 17 bases between the germline ends. Looked up from germline, CDR1 is LNHDA and CDR2 is SQIVND (reference sequence). The CDR3 runs to 15 residues. The CDR3 region has the DNA TGTGCCAGTAGTATAGTAAGGCAGGGATCATCCGAAGCTTTCTTT. This codes for CASSIVRQGSSEAFF.

The rearrangement links TRBV6-5 to TRBJ1-1; TRBD1 matches at 9 bases. Looked up from germline, CDR1 is MNHEY and CDR2 is SVGAGI. V dropped 6 bases and J dropped 4; count of bases not matched to a gene: 9. The CDR3 has 15 amino acids. The CDR3 region has the DNA TGTGCCAGCAGCCAGACCGGGACAGGGAGCACTGAAGCTTTCTTT. As protein: CASSQTGTGSTEAFF.

The gene calls are TRBV19 and TRBJ1-2, with 8 bases matching TRBD1. Germline V CDR1 and CDR2: LNHDA, SQIVND (reference sequence). Trimming took 4 bases from V and 4 from J; bases not matched to a gene: 14. The length of the CDR3 is 17 residues. The CDR3 region is CASSTEGQVNRIYGYTF. The CDR3 DNA reads as TGTGCCAGTAGTACGGAGGGACAGGTCAATCGGATCTATGGCTACACCTTC.

Only a few counts were recorded for this clone. This sequence joins TRBV19 and TRBJ1-4, with 7 positions matching TRBD1. CDR1 is LNHDA, CDR2 SQIVND, per germline (reference sequence). J was trimmed by 2 bases and V by 4 bases; bases with no gene match: 10. The CDR3 spans 17 residues. The CDR3 DNA is TGTGCCAGTAGTAAAAGTCGACAGGGTGGGACTAATGAAAAACTGTTTTTT. It yields the protein CASSKSRQGGTNEKLFF.

The rearrangement uses TRBV7-2 and TRBJ2-3, with D possibly matching TRBD2 (6 bases). Looked up from germline, CDR1 is SGHTA and CDR2 is FQGNSA. Trimming removed 1 base from V and 3 bases from J, with 17 bases in between. The CDR3 length is 17 residues. Written as DNA, the CDR3 is TGTGCCAGCAGCTTAGGAAGCGCCGGACTAAGGACAGATACGCAGTATTTT. Its protein product is CASSLGSAGLRTDTQYF.

The chain couples TRBV7-9 to TRBJ1-1, with D perhaps TRBD1 (5 bases). This CDR3 is 12 amino acids long. CDR1 and CDR2 from the germline V gene are SEHNR and FQNEAQ (reference sequence). The V gene lost 8 bases and the J gene lost 4 bases, with 11 bases spanning the gap. This chain's CDR3 is CASRYGGTEAFF. Here the CDR3 DNA reads TGTGCCAGCCGTTACGGGGGCACTGAAGCTTTCTTT.

This clone was recorded once. The chain employs TRBV28 and TRBJ2-7; weak D call: TRBD1 (6 bases). Germline CDR1 and CDR2: MDHEN and SYDVKM. CDR3 size: 14 residues. Trimming cost V 6 bases and J 4 bases, with 16 bases left between them. As DNA, the CDR3 is TGTGCCAGCAGGACGGGACACATATCATACGAGCAGTACTTC. Encoded protein: CASRTGHISYEQYF.

The gene calls are TRBV6-5 and TRBJ2-3, with 8 bases identical to TRBD2. CDR3 length equals 15 residues. CDR1 is MNHEY and CDR2 is SVGAGI in the germline V gene. V dropped 5 bases and J dropped 2; count of bases not matched to a gene: 6. This CDR3 is CASSRTSPPTDTQYF. Here the CDR3 DNA reads TGTGCCAGCAGTAGGACTAGCCCTCCCACAGATACGCAGTATTTT.

V and J are TRBV7-8 and TRBJ1-5, with 7 bases matching TRBD1. The CDR3 contains 17 residues. Germline V gene data show CDR1 as SGHVS and CDR2 as FQNEAQ. Losses at the gene ends were 3 bases for V and 0 bases for J; bases not matched to a gene: 8. In nucleotides, the CDR3 is TGTGCCAGCAGCTTTGCGGACAGGACGTTTAGCAATCAGCCCCAGCATTTT. Protein product: CASSFADRTFSNQPQHF.

This clone occurred once. The chain recombines TRBV2 with TRBJ1-3; TRBD1 matches at 11 bases. Germline V gene data show CDR1 as SNHLY and CDR2 as FYNNEI. J was trimmed by 0 bases and V by 4 bases; bases with no gene match: 8. There are 18 residues in the CDR3. Written as DNA, the CDR3 is TGTGCCAGCAGTGGTTTGGACAGGGGGCTGCCCTCTGGAAACACCATATATTTT. This sequence encodes CASSGLDRGLPSGNTIYF.

This rearrangement joins TRBV3-1 (or the pseudogene TRBV3-2) to TRBJ2-2; 13 bases are shared with TRBD2. Germline lookup yields CDR1 LGHDT and CDR2 YNNKEL (reference sequence). This CDR3 has 17 residues. V shed 2 bases and J 7 bases; nucleotides not matched to a gene: 7. The CDR3 reads CASSQQLAGGHNGELFF. Written as DNA, the CDR3 is TGTGCCAGCAGCCAACAACTAGCGGGAGGGCACAACGGGGAGCTGTTTTTT.

The V call is TRBV7-8, the J call TRBJ2-7, with 9 bases lining up with TRBD2. Germline values: CDR1 SGHVS, CDR2 FQNEAQ. J lost 7 bases, V lost 7 bases, and 14 bases had no gene match. The CDR3 is 15 amino acids. CDR3 nucleotide sequence: TGTGCCAGCACCTCTGGGTTAGCGGGAGTACGGGAGCAGTACTTC. It yields the protein CASTSGLAGVREQYF.

The chain is built from TRBV4-2 and TRBJ2-7, with 7 positions matching TRBD2. After removal of 7 bases from V and 6 bases from J, the junction contained 9 bases not matched to a gene. Germline V CDR1 and CDR2: LGHNA, YNFKEQ. The CDR3 is made up of 13 amino acids. The CDR3 reads CASKPAAGVEQYF. CDR3 sequence (DNA): TGTGCCAGCAAACCGGCCGCGGGGGTCGAGCAGTACTTC.

A remark on this clone: The same CDR3 can be traced to other DNA sequences in this sample. V and J are TRBV7-9 and TRBJ2-7; maybe TRBD1 (5 bases). V was cut by 5 bases and J by 2 bases, with 7 bases left in between. Germline V gene sequence: CDR1 SEHNR, CDR2 FQNEAQ (reference sequence). CDR3 length equals 12 residues. The DNA of the CDR3 is TGTGCCAGCAGCCCAGGGCCCTACGAGCAGTACTTC. Protein product: CASSPGPYEQYF. Full variable domain (rest looked up from reference TRBV7-9 and TRBJ2-7): DTGVSQNPRHKITKRGQNVTFRCDPISEHNRLYWYRQTLGQGPEFLTYFQNEAQLEKSRLLSDRFSAERPKGSFSTLEIQRTEQGDSAMYLCASSPGPYEQYFGPGTRLTVT.